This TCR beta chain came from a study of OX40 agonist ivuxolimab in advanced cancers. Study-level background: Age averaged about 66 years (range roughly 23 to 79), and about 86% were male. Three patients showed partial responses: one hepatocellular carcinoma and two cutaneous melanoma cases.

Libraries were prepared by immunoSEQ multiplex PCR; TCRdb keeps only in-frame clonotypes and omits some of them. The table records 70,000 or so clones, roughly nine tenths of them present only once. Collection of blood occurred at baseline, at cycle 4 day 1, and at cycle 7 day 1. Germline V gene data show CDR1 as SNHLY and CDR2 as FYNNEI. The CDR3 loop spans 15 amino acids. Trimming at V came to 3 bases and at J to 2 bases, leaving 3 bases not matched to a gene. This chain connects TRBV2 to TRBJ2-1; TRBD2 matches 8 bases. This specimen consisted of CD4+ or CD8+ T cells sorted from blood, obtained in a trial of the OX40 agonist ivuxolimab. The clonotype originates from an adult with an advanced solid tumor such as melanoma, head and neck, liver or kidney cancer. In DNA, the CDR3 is TGTGCCAGCAGTGATCAGCGGGAGACCTACAATGAGCAGTTCTTC. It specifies CASSDQRETYNEQFF.